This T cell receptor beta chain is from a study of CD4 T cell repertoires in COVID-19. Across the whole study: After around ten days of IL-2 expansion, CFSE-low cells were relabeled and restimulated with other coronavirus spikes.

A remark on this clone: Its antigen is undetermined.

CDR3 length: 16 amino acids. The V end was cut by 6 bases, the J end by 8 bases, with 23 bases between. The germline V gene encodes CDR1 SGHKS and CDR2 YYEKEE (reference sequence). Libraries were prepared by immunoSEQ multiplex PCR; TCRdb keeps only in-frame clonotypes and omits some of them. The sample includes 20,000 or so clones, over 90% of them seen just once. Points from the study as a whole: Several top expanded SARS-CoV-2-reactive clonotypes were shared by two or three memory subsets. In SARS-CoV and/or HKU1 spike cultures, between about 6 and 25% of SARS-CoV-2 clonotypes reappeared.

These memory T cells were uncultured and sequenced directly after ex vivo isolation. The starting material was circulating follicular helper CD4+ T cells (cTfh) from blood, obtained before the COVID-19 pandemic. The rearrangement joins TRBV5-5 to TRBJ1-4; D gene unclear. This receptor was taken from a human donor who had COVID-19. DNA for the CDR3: TGTGCCAGCACCTTAACCCGAGACTTGAATGGGGAAAAACTGTTTTTT. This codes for CASTLTRDLNGEKLFF.